This T cell receptor beta chain was captured in a study of T-cell memory formation after mild COVID-19. About the study: Across donors, TCR clusters were largely donor specific.

TCRdb fed the 5' RACE reads into MiXCR, producing one record per CDR3 protein. Among over 500,000 distinct CDR3 sequences listed, roughly 17% were seen once. Of note for this clonotype: Its antigen remains unidentified.

This CDR3 is built from 14 residues. V lost 7 bases, J lost 3 bases, and 18 bases lay in between. Germline CDR1 and CDR2: SQVTM and ANQGSEA. Study conclusions and caveats: Largely, contracting CD4+ clones fell within CM and EM, and contracting CD8+ clones within EMRA. Confirmation was lacking for SARS-CoV-2 specificity of second-wave clones that peaked on day 37. Prior to infection, memory already included some responding clones, suggesting cross-reactive memory joined.

The chain uses TRBV29-1 and TRBJ1-1; a possible D gene is TRBD1 (5 bases). Sequencing used PBMCs or a T cell subset sorted from them (not recorded which). This TCR was sampled from an adult woman who had mild COVID-19 (a few samples of this study predate the infection). Cell type and time point are not known. The CDR3 loop is CSAPTPGDHTEAFF. The DNA for the CDR3 is TGCAGCGCCCCGACCCCTGGGGACCACACTGAAGCTTTCTTT.